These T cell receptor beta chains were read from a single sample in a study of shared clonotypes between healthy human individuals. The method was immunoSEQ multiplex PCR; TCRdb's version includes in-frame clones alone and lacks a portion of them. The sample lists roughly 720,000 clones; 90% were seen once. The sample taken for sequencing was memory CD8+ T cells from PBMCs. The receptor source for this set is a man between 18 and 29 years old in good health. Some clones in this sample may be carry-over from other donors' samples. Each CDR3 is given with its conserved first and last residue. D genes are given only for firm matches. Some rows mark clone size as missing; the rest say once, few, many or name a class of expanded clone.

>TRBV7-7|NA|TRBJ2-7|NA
TGTGCCAGCAGCTCATCCCGGGACCACGAGCAGTACTTC
CASSSSRDHEQYF
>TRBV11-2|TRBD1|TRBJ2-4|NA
TGTGCCAGCAGCTTAGCCCTAGACAGGGTTCTAGCCAAAAACATTCAGTACTTC
CASSLALDRVLAKNIQYF
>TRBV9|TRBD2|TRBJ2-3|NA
TGTGCCAGCAGCTCCGGGAGGATGGTGCCCGCAGATACGCAGTATTTT
CASSSGRMVPADTQYF
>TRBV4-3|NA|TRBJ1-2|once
TGCGCCAGCAGCCAAAGCGCCTCTTGGGGCTCCGGTGGCTACACCTTC
CASSQSASWGSGGYTF
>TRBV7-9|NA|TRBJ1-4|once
TGTGCCAGCAGCTACCCCAAGGGGGGAGATGAAAAACTGTTTTTT
CASSYPKGGDEKLFF
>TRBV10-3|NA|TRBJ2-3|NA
TGTGCCATCGGTAAGGCAGGGAGCGCAGATACGCAGTATTTT
CAIGKAGSADTQYF
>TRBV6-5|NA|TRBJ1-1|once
TGTGCCAGCAGTTACTCGAGGTCCGGCTACACTGAAGCTTTCTTT
CASSYSRSGYTEAFF
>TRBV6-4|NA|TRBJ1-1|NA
TGTGCCAGCAGGGAGGACGGGGGACCTGAAGCTTTCTTT
CASREDGGPEAFF
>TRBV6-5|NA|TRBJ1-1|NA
TGTGCCAGCAGTTATGGATACAGCCTGAACACTGAAGCTTTCTTT
CASSYGYSLNTEAFF
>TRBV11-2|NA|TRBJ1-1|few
TGTGCCAGCAGCTTAGGGGGGAGAGCTTTCTTT
CASSLGGRAFF
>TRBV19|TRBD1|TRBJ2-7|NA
TGTGCCAGTAGTACGCACAGGGGAGAGAACGAGCAGTACTTC
CASSTHRGENEQYF
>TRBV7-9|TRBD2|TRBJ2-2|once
TGTGCCAGCAGGACCAGGACTAGCGGGAAACGAGGTGGCGGGGAGCTGTTTTTT
CASRTRTSGKRGGGELFF
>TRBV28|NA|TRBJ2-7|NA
TGTGCCAGCAGTCCGATCCGCTTCCGGGACACCTCCTACGAGCAGTACTTC
CASSPIRFRDTSYEQYF
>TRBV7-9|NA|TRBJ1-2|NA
TGTGCCAGCAGCTTAGGGTCGGGACGTATCCCTAACTATGGCTACACCTTC
CASSLGSGRIPNYGYTF
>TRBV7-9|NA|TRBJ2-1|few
TGTGCCAGCAGCCCCGGAGGGATGGGCTATGAGCAGTTCTTC
CASSPGGMGYEQFF
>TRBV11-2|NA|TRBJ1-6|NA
TGTGCCAGCAGCATGAGCGGGAATAATTCACCCCTCCACTTT
CASSMSGNNSPLHF
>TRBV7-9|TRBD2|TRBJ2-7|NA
TGTGCCAGCAGCTTAGCGGGAGGGCGTCCCTCCTACGAGCAGTACTTC
CASSLAGGRPSYEQYF
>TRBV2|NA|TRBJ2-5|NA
TGTGCCAGCGGAGGTCGGGGAGCGAACCAAGAGACCCAGTACTTC
CASGGRGANQETQYF
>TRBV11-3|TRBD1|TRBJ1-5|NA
TGTGCCAGGGACAGGGACGGCAATCAGCCCCAGCATTTT
CARDRDGNQPQHF
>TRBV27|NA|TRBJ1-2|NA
TGTGCCAGCAGTTTGCCGGGAGCCATTGGCTACACCTTC
CASSLPGAIGYTF
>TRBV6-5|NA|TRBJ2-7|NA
TGTGCCAGCAGTTACTCCGGCACCTTCTCCTACGAGCAGTACTTC
CASSYSGTFSYEQYF
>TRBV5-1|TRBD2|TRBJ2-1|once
TGCGCCAGCAGATCTCAGACAGCGGGAGGGACCCTCCGTCGCTACAATGAGCAGTTCTTC
CASRSQTAGGTLRRYNEQFF
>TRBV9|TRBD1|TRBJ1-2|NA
TGTGCCAGCAGCGCCGGGGACAGCCCTTACACCTTC
CASSAGDSPYTF
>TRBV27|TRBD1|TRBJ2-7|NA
TGTGCCAGCAGCCCGCGGACAGGAAGCTCCTACGAGCAGTACTTC
CASSPRTGSSYEQYF
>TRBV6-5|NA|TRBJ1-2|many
TGTGCCAGCAGTTACTCGTCGTCTAGGGGGTATGGCTACACCTTC
CASSYSSSRGYGYTF
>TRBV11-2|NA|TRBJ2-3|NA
TGTGCCAGCAGCTCCCACGAGCGGAGAGCCACAGATACGCAGTATTTT
CASSSHERRATDTQYF
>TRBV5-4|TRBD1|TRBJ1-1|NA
TGTGCCAGCAGCTTACAGGGGGCGTTGGGCACTGAAGCTTTCTTT
CASSLQGALGTEAFF
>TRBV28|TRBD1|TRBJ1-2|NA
TGTGCCAGCAGTTTCCATACGGGACAGGGTTCTAACTATGGCTACACCTTC
CASSFHTGQGSNYGYTF
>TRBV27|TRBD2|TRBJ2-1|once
TGTGCCAGCAGTCCAGACAGACTAGCGGGAGGCCCCATCAATGAGCAGTTCTTC
CASSPDRLAGGPINEQFF
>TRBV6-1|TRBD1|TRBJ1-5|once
TGTGCCAGCAGTGGCTCGACCGGGACAGGGGGCGCGTGGGATCAGCCCCAGCATTTT
CASSGSTGTGGAWDQPQHF
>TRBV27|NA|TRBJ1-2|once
TGTGCCAGCAGTTTCTCCAGACTGTCTTATGGCTACACCTTC
CASSFSRLSYGYTF
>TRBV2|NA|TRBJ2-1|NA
TGTGCCAGCAGGATCAGGGCCAAATACAATGAGCAGTTCTTC
CASRIRAKYNEQFF
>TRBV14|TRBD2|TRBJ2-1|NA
TGTGCCAGCAGGCCTACTAGCGGCCGGTACAATGAGCAGTTCTTC
CASRPTSGRYNEQFF
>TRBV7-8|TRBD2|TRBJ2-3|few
TGTGCCAGCAGCCCTACTAGCGGGAGGGCCACGTTGCCAGATACGCAGTATTTT
CASSPTSGRATLPDTQYF
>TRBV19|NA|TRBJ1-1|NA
TGTGCCAGTGGACAGAGGAACACTGAAGCTTTCTTT
CASGQRNTEAFF
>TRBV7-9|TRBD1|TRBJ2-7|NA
TGTGCCAGCAGCTTAGCGGACAGGGCTCCCTACGAGCAGTACTTC
CASSLADRAPYEQYF
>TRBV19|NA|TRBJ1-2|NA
TGTGCCAGTAGTACCCTTGGGGACTATGGCTACACCTTC
CASSTLGDYGYTF
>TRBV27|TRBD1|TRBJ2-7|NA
TGTGCCAGCAGCCAGGTTGGGACAGGGGGTTACGAGCAGTACTTC
CASSQVGTGGYEQYF
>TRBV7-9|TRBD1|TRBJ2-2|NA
TGTGCCAGCAGCTCGACGACAGGGCCGAACACCGGGGAGCTGTTTTTT
CASSSTTGPNTGELFF
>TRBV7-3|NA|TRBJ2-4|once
TGTGCCAGCAGGGAAAGACAAACCGTAGCCAAAAACATTCAGTACTTC
CASRERQTVAKNIQYF
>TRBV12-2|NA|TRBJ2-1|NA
TGTGCAAGTCGCGCACGCTGGGTCGGGAGGGACAATGAGCAGTTCTTC
CASRARWVGRDNEQFF
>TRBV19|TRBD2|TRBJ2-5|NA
TGTGCCAGTAGTCCCACTAGCGACCAAGAGACCCAGTACTTC
CASSPTSDQETQYF
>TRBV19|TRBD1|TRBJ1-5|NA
TGTGCCAGTAGCAACCCGGGCCCAGACAGGGTGACGAGCAATCAGCCCCAGCATTTT
CASSNPGPDRVTSNQPQHF
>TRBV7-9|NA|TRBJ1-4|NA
TGTGCCAGCAGCTTAGATGGTCATGAAAAACTGTTTTTT
CASSLDGHEKLFF
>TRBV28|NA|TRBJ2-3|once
TGTGCCAGCAGTTTAGGACCCGGGGGCCATGTTCCCCTGTTCGGCACAGATACGCAGTATTTT
CASSLGPGGHVPLFGTDTQYF
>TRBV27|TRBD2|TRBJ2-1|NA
TGTGCCAGCGCCTTGGGGGGACTAGCCAATGAGCAGTTCTTC
CASALGGLANEQFF
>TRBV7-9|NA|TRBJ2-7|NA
TGTGCCAGCAGCTTAGCAGGGCCTGCCTACGAGCAGTACTTC
CASSLAGPAYEQYF
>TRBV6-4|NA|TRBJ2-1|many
TGTGCCAGCAGTGCCAGCTCCTACAATGAGCAGTTCTTC
CASSASSYNEQFF
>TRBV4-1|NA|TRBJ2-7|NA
TGCGCCAGCAGCCAAGATTGGGGAGGGGGAACCTACGAGCAGTACTTC
CASSQDWGGGTYEQYF
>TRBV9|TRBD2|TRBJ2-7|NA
TGTGCCAGCAGCAGCGGGGACGGCTACGAGCAGTACTTC
CASSSGDGYEQYF
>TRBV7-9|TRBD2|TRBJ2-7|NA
TGTGCCAGCAGCACGCGACTAGCGGGAGAACGCTACGAGCAGTACTTC
CASSTRLAGERYEQYF